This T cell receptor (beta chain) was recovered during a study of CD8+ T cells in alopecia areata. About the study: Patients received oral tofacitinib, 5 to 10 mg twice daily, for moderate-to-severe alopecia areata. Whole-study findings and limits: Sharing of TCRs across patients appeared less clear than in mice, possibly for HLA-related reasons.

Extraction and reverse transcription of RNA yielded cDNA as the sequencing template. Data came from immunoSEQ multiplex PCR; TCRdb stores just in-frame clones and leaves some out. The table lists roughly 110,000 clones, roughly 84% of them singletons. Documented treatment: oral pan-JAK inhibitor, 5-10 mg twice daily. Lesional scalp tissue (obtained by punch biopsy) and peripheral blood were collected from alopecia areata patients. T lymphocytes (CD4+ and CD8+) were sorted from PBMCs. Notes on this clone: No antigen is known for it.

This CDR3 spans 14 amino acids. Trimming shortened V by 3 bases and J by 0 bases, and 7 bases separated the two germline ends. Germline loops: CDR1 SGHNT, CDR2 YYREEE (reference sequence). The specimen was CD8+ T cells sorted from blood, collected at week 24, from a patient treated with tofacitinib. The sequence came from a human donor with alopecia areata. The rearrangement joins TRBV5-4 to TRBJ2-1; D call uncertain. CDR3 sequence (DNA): TGTGCCAGCAGCTCGGCCTTCTCCTACAATGAGCAGTTCTTC. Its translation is CASSSAFSYNEQFF.